The clone carrying this T cell receptor (beta chain) was detected many times. Unique molecular identifiers were incorporated when the TCRbeta library was constructed. TCRdb used MiXCR to reprocess the PCR reads, holding one entry per CDR3 protein. This sample has more than 150,000 distinct CDR3 sequences, with about 6.8% found just once. The sample comes from a study of T-cell reconstitution after alpha-beta-depleted transplantation in children. CDR3 size: 17 residues. Germline CDR1 is SQVTM and CDR2 is ANQGSEA. V dropped 6 bases and J dropped 4; count of bases not matched to a gene: 16. The source was PBMCs from the stem cell graft donor, collected from the stem cell graft. The sequence was collected from a human donor who donated a stem cell graft to a child with Wiskott-Aldrich syndrome. V and J are TRBV29-1 and TRBJ2-1; TRBD1 matches 9 bases. The CDR3 nucleotides read TGCAGCGTCCCGGGACAGGGAATGCGAGGGGTTTACAATGAGCAGTTCTTC. Translating gives CSVPGQGMRGVYNEQFF.